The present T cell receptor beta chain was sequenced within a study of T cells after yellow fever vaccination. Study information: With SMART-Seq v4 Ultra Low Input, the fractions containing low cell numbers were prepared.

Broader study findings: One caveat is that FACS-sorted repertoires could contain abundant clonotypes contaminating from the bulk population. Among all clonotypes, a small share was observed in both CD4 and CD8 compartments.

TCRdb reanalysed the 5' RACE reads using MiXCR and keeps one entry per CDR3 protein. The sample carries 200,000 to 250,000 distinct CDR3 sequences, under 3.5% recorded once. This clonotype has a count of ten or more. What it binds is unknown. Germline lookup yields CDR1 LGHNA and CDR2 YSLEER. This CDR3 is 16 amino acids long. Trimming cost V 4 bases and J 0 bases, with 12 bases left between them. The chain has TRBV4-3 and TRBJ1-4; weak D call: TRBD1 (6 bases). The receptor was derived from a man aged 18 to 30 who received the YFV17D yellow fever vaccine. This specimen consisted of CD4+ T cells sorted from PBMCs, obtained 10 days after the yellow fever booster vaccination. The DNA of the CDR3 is TGCGCCAGCAGCCTTCGGGGGCAGGCAACTAATGAAAAACTGTTTTTT. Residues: CASSLRGQATNEKLFF.